This T cell receptor (beta chain) was recovered during a study of sequential checkpoint blockade in melanoma (dated by TCRdb to about 2019). Study-level background: Patients were assigned by 1:1 randomization to either first-line nivolumab followed by ipilimumab (arm A) or ipilimumab followed by nivolumab (arm B). Maintenance nivolumab came after both trial sequences. TCRbeta immunosequencing was performed on DNA from 91 pretreatment melanoma tumor samples. For 20 or so patients, matched tumor biopsies were taken both before treatment and at week 13, after single-agent nivolumab (arm A) or ipilimumab (arm B). About 80% of the matched tumor biopsy pairs taken before and after treatment were from the same lesion. Summary of the overall study and its limitations: Among patients in the nivolumab-first arm (arm A), tumor TIL clonality before treatment was associated with response (P = .04). Tumor T-cell fraction and clonality were correlated with PD-L1 staining and CD8+ T-cell counts, but not with mutational load. Patients with increases in tumor T-cell fraction and clonality by week 13 were approximately 30 times more likely to achieve clinical benefit. Within-arm analyses of tumor T-cell fraction were limited by small sample sizes and reduced statistical power. Validation of the response-prediction model combining TCR metrics and mutation burden is needed in larger, independent patient cohorts.

The treatment or condition label corresponds to: randomized to nivolumab then ipilimumab (arm A) or the reverse (arm B). None of the patients in the trial had previously been given DNA-damaging chemotherapy. CheckMate 064, a randomized, open-label phase II trial of sequential checkpoint blockade, was the source of the samples, all of which came from patients with melanoma. Tumor TCR sequencing used genomic DNA from formalin-fixed paraffin-embedded (FFPE) tissue samples. CDR3 length: 15 amino acids, cysteine to phenylalanine. This entry keeps only the CDR3 DNA: 45 bases, framed from base 1. The germline V gene sets CDR1 to MDHEN and CDR2 to SYDVKM. Between the V and J ends, shortened by 6 bases and 0 bases respectively, the junction contains 15 bases. The immunoSEQ Assay was used to immunosequence TCRbeta CDR3 regions from genomic DNA. Prior to high-throughput sequencing, genomic DNA was amplified by bias-controlled multiplex PCR. For the original study's pipeline: To quantify the absolute abundance of each unique TCRbeta CDR3 region, the sequences were collapsed and filtered. Clonality, defined as 1 minus Pielou's evenness, was calculated using only productive rearrangements. To compute tumor T-cell fraction, TCRbeta template counts were normalized to usable DNA, with usable DNA estimated from several housekeeping genes. A previously published method was used to identify clones with significantly greater frequencies in on-treatment samples than in baseline samples. In its TCRdb copy, this immuneACCESS table keeps in-frame sequences only and misses some clones. Where compared with another copy, unresolved V genes explain less than half of these, and the others have no known cause. The V and J calls and clone size were taken over from that table, and D and trimming were inferred from the DNA. The sample has about 5,100 clones on record, roughly 24% of them singletons. The biggest ten clones account for about a fifth of the sample.

Only a few counts were recorded for this clone. There is no known antigen for this receptor. No per-base quality is available; no much larger clone lies one base away. The sample here was tumor tissue (inferred from file names), taken from a patient given nivolumab and ipilimumab in sequence. In this chain, TRBV28 is recombined with TRBJ2-7; a weak D assignment points to TRBD2 (6 bases agree). The receptor's source is a human donor with melanoma. The base sequence is TGTGCCAGCAGGTTGAGCGGGCCTACCTCCTACGAGCAGTACTTC. Translation gives CASRLSGPTSYEQYF.